A selection of T cell receptor beta chains follows, all from one sample in a study of T cell repertoires in cytomegalovirus infection. From the reads, TCRdb called clonotypes with MiXCR, one entry per CDR3 protein. The sample consists of about 460,000 distinct CDR3 sequences, about 11% of them appearing once. The sample comprised PBMCs. The receptor source for this set is a human donor in good health (CMV status not recorded). Some clones in this sample may be carry-over from other donors' samples. The CDR3 runs from the conserved cysteine through the conserved F or W. A D gene is named only where the DNA matches it firmly. Only some rows state a clone size, as once, few, many or a class for expanded clones.

J: TRBJ2-3; D: NA; V: TRBV7-2; size: many; CDR3: CASSPDSGFTDTQYF; DNA: TGTGCCAGCAGCCCGGACTCGGGGTTCACAGATACGCAGTATTTT
J: TRBJ2-5; D: NA; V: TRBV5-4; size: NA; CDR3: CASSLEVRETQYF; DNA: TGTGCCAGCAGCTTGGAGGTGCGGGAGACCCAGTACTTC
J: TRBJ1-2; D: NA; V: TRBV15; size: few; CDR3: CATSRLDGLNYGYTF; DNA: TGTGCCACCAGCAGACTGGACGGCCTTAACTATGGCTACACCTTC
J: TRBJ2-3; D: TRBD2; V: TRBV3-1; size: many; CDR3: CASSQLAGGADTQYF; DNA: TGTGCCAGCAGCCAACTAGCGGGAGGGGCAGATACGCAGTATTTT
J: TRBJ2-7; D: NA; V: TRBV5-6; size: few; CDR3: CASSFGSRYYEQYF; DNA: TGTGCCAGCAGCTTTGGCAGCCGTTACTACGAGCAGTACTTC
J: TRBJ1-5; D: NA; V: TRBV7-8; size: many; CDR3: CASSQQGSRGPQHF; DNA: TGTGCCAGCAGCCAGCAAGGCTCCCGAGGGCCCCAGCATTTT
J: TRBJ1-4; D: NA; V: TRBV28; size: few; CDR3: CASSLTQKNEKLFF; DNA: TGTGCCAGCAGTTTAACACAAAAGAATGAAAAACTGTTTTTT
J: TRBJ2-7; D: TRBD2; V: TRBV20-1; size: NA; CDR3: CSVSGLAGEYF; DNA: TGCAGTGTATCGGGACTAGCGGGGGAGTACTTC
J: TRBJ1-6; D: NA; V: TRBV6-5; size: NA; CDR3: CASRPPNSLLHF; DNA: TGTGCCAGCAGACCACCTAACTCACTCCTCCACTTT
J: TRBJ2-5; D: TRBD2; V: TRBV18; size: NA; CDR3: CASSPAGGGQETQYF; DNA: TGTGCCAGCTCACCTGCGGGGGGAGGACAAGAGACCCAGTACTTC
J: TRBJ2-7; D: NA; V: TRBV27; size: few; CDR3: CASRIFGGYEQYF; DNA: TGTGCCAGCAGGATTTTCGGGGGTTACGAGCAGTACTTC
J: TRBJ2-5; D: NA; V: TRBV7-2; size: many; CDR3: CASSLKAETQYF; DNA: TGTGCCAGCAGCTTAAAGGCGGAGACCCAGTACTTC
J: TRBJ2-5; D: NA; V: TRBV7-2; size: many; CDR3: CASRQTVLDSQETQYF; DNA: TGTGCCAGCAGACAAACGGTGCTTGACAGCCAAGAGACCCAGTACTTC
J: TRBJ1-3; D: TRBD1; V: TRBV27; size: many; CDR3: CASRGNRGVSGNTIYF; DNA: TGTGCCAGCCGAGGGAACAGGGGTGTTTCTGGAAACACCATATATTTT
J: TRBJ2-5; D: TRBD2; V: TRBV5-6; size: NA; CDR3: CASSLEVQGGIRETQYF; DNA: TGTGCCAGCAGCTTGGAGGTGCAGGGAGGGATTCGAGAGACCCAGTACTTC
J: TRBJ2-2; D: NA; V: TRBV24-1; size: many; CDR3: CATSLGNTGELFF; DNA: TGTGCCACCAGTCTGGGGAACACCGGGGAGCTGTTTTTT
J: TRBJ1-2; D: NA; V: TRBV29-1; size: few; CDR3: CSSEGGNGYTF; DNA: TGCAGCTCCGAAGGGGGTAATGGCTACACCTTC
J: TRBJ2-1; D: NA; V: TRBV6-1; size: many; CDR3: CASRRDNEQFF; DNA: TGTGCCAGCAGAAGGGACAATGAGCAGTTCTTC
J: TRBJ2-1; D: NA; V: TRBV12-3/TRBV12-4; size: many; CDR3: CASHLGARSVYNEQFF; DNA: TGTGCCAGCCACTTGGGGGCGCGTTCAGTCTACAATGAGCAGTTCTTC
J: TRBJ2-1; D: NA; V: TRBV24-1; size: few; CDR3: CATSDAGAGSDEQFF; DNA: TGTGCCACCAGTGATGCAGGTGCCGGGAGCGATGAGCAGTTCTTC
J: TRBJ2-7; D: NA; V: TRBV4-1; size: few; CDR3: CASSRPTGSTPYEQYF; DNA: TGCGCCAGCAGCCGCCCCACAGGCTCTACGCCCTACGAGCAGTACTTC
J: TRBJ1-5; D: NA; V: TRBV20-1; size: many; CDR3: CSARETRGGFNQPQHF; DNA: TGCAGTGCTAGAGAAACGCGAGGGGGATTCAATCAGCCCCAGCATTTT
J: TRBJ1-2; D: TRBD1; V: TRBV7-9; size: many; CDR3: CASSLGQGIDSDYGYTF; DNA: TGTGCCAGCAGCTTAGGACAGGGAATAGATTCGGACTATGGCTACACCTTC
J: TRBJ1-6; D: NA; V: TRBV2; size: many; CDR3: CASRTYRTVNSPLHF; DNA: TGTGCCAGCAGGACCTACCGGACGGTGAATTCACCCCTCCACTTT
J: TRBJ2-3; D: TRBD1; V: TRBV2; size: few; CDR3: CASSAGTDSTDTQYF; DNA: TGTGCCAGCAGCGCCGGGACAGACAGCACAGATACGCAGTATTTT
J: TRBJ2-3; D: TRBD2; V: TRBV5-6; size: many; CDR3: CASSTRLAYADTQYF; DNA: TGTGCCAGCAGCACACGACTAGCGTACGCAGATACGCAGTATTTT
J: TRBJ1-2; D: TRBD1; V: TRBV12-3/TRBV12-4; size: few; CDR3: CASSFIAGTGEGYTF; DNA: TGTGCCAGCAGTTTCATAGCCGGGACAGGTGAAGGCTACACCTTC
J: TRBJ1-3; D: NA; V: TRBV10-3; size: few; CDR3: CAINGVSTGNTIYF; DNA: TGTGCCATTAACGGGGTTTCTACTGGAAACACCATATATTTT
J: TRBJ2-3; D: NA; V: TRBV2; size: NA; CDR3: CASSVQARPADTQYF; DNA: TGTGCCAGCAGTGTCCAGGCACGGCCTGCAGATACGCAGTATTTT
J: TRBJ1-1; D: NA; V: TRBV12-3/TRBV12-4; size: many; CDR3: CASSSSGTSNTEAFF; DNA: TGTGCCAGCAGCTCTTCGGGCACATCGAACACTGAAGCTTTCTTT
J: TRBJ2-1; D: NA; V: TRBV19; size: many; CDR3: CASSIGDRTEQFF; DNA: TGTGCCAGTAGTATAGGGGACCGAACTGAGCAGTTCTTC
J: TRBJ2-3; D: NA; V: TRBV7-2; size: many; CDR3: CASSPTTSAIVTDTQYF; DNA: TGTGCCAGCAGCCCGACGACCAGCGCTATTGTTACAGATACGCAGTATTTT
J: TRBJ2-1; D: NA; V: TRBV7-9; size: NA; CDR3: CASSQSPVYNEQFF; DNA: TGTGCCAGCAGCCAATCCCCGGTCTACAATGAGCAGTTCTTC
J: TRBJ2-1; D: NA; V: TRBV19; size: many; CDR3: CASSIEGSIYNEQFF; DNA: TGTGCCAGTAGTATCGAGGGCTCAATATACAATGAGCAGTTCTTC
J: TRBJ2-7; D: NA; V: TRBV28; size: many; CDR3: CASSPRVGFSSYEQYF; DNA: TGTGCCAGCAGTCCGAGAGTGGGTTTTTCCTCCTACGAGCAGTACTTC
J: TRBJ1-1; D: NA; V: TRBV3-1; size: NA; CDR3: CASSQDGVGGTEAFF; DNA: TGTGCCAGCAGCCAAGATGGGGTTGGGGGCACTGAAGCTTTCTTT
J: TRBJ1-1; D: NA; V: TRBV25-1; size: many; CDR3: CASSEWGTEAFF; DNA: TGTGCCAGCAGTGAATGGGGCACTGAAGCTTTCTTT
J: TRBJ1-5; D: NA; V: TRBV7-2; size: many; CDR3: CASSPAENQPQHF; DNA: TGTGCCAGCAGCCCCGCGGAGAATCAGCCCCAGCATTTT
J: TRBJ2-1; D: NA; V: TRBV29-1; size: few; CDR3: CSVDGDFDNEQFF; DNA: TGCAGCGTTGATGGGGATTTCGACAATGAGCAGTTCTTC
J: TRBJ1-1; D: NA; V: TRBV20-1; size: many; CDR3: CSARKGSDTEAFF; DNA: TGCAGTGCTAGGAAGGGGTCGGACACTGAAGCTTTCTTT
J: TRBJ2-2; D: TRBD2; V: TRBV3-1; size: many; CDR3: CASSSSGGYTGELFF; DNA: TGTGCCAGCAGCTCTAGCGGGGGGTACACCGGGGAGCTGTTTTTT